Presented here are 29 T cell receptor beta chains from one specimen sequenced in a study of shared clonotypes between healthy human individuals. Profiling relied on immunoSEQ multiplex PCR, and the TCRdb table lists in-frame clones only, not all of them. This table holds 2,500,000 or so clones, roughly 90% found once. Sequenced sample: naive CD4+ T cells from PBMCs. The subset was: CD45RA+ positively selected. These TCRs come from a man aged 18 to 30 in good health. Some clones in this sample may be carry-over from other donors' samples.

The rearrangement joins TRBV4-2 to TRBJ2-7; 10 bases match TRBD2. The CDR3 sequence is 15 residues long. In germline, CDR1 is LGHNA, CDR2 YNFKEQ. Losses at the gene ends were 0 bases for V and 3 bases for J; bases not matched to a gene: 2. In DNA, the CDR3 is TGTGCCAGCAGCCAAGATGGGACTAGCGTCTACGAGCAGTACTTC. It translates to CASSQDGTSVYEQYF.

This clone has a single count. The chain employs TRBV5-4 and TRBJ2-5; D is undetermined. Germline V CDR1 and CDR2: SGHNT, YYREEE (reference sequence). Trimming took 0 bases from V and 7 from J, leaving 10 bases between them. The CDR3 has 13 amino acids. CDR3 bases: TGTGCCAGCAGCTTGGCCAGCACAGCGACCCAGTACTTC. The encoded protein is CASSLASTATQYF.

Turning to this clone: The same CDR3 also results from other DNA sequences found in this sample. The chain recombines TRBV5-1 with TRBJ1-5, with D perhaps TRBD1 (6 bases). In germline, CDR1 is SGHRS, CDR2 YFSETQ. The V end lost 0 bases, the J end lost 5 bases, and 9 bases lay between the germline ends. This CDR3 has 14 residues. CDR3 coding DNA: TGCGCCAGCAGCTTGGAAGGGGGTGATCAGCCCCAGCATTTT. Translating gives CASSLEGGDQPQHF.

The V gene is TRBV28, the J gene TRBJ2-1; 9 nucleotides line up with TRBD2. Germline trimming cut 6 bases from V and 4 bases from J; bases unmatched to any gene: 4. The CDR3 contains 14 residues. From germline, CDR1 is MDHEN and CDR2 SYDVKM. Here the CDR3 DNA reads TGTGCCAGCAGGCAGCGGGGGGCGTACAATGAGCAGTTCTTC. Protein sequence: CASRQRGAYNEQFF.

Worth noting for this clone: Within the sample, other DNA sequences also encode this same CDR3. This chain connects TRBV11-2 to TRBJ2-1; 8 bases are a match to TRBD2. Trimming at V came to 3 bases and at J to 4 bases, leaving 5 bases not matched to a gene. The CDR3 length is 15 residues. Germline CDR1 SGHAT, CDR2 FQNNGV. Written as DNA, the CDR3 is TGTGCCAGCAGCTTGGCGGGAGGAACTTACAATGAGCAGTTCTTC. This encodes CASSLAGGTYNEQFF.

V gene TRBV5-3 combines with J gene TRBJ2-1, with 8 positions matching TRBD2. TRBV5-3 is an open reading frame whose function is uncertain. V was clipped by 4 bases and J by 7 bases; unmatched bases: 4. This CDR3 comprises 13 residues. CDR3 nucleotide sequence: TGTGCCAGAAGCCTAGGCGGGAGGAATGAGCAGTTCTTC. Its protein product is CARSLGGRNEQFF.

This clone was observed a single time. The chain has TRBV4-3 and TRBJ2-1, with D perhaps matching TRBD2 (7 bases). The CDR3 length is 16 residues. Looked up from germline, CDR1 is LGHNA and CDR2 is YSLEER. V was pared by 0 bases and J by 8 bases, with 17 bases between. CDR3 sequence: CASSQDTYAGAHEQFF. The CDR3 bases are TGCGCCAGCAGCCAAGATACCTACGCGGGGGCTCATGAGCAGTTCTTC.

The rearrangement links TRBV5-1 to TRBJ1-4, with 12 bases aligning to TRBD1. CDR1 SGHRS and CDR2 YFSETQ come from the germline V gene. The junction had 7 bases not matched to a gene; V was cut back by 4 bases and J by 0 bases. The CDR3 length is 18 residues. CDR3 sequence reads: CASSPGTGGDTTNEKLFF. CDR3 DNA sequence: TGCGCCAGCAGCCCGGGGACAGGGGGCGATACAACTAATGAAAAACTGTTTTTT.

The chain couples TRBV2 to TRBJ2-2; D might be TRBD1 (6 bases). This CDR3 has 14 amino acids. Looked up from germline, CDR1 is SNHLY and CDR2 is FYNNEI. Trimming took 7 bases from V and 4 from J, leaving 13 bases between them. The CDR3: CASMGQRITGELFF. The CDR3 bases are TGTGCCAGCATGGGACAACGAATCACCGGGGAGCTGTTTTTT.

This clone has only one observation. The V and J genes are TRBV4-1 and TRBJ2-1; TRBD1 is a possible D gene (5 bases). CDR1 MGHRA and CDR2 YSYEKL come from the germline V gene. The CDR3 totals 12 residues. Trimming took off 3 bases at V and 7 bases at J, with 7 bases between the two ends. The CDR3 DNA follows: TGCGCCAGCAGCCACGACAGAAATGAGCAGTTCTTC. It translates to CASSHDRNEQFF.

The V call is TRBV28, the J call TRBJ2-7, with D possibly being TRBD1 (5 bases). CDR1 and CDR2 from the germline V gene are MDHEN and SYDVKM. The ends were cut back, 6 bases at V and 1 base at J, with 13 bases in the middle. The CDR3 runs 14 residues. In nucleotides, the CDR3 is TGTGCCAGCAGCCCTCTCAGGGTATCCTACGAGCAGTACTTC. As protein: CASSPLRVSYEQYF.

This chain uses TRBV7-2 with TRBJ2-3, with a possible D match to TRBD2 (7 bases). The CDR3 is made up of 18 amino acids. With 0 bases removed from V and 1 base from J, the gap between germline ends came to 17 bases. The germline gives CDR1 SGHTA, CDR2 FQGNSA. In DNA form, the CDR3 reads TGTGCCAGCAGCTTAGCGAGAGAGGGCGGGGGCCGCACAGATACGCAGTATTTT. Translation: CASSLAREGGGRTDTQYF.

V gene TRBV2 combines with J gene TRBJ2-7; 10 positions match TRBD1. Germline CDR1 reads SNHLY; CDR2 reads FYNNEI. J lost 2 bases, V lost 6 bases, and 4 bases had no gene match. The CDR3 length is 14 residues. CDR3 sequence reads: CASRMGQGTYEQYF. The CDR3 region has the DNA TGTGCCAGCAGGATGGGACAGGGGACCTACGAGCAGTACTTC. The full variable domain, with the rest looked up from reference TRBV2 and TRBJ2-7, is EPEVTQTPSHQVTQMGQEVILRCVPISNHLYFYWYRQILGQKVEFLVSFYNNEISEKSEIFDDQFSVERPDGSNFTLKIRSTKLEDSAMYFCASRMGQGTYEQYFGPGTRLTVT.

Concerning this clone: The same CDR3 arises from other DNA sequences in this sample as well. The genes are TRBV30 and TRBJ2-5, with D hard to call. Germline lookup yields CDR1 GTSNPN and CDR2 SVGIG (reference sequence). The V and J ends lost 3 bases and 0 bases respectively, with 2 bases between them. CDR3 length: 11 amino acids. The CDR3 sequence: CAWSHQETQYF. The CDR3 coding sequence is TGTGCCTGGAGCCACCAAGAGACCCAGTACTTC.

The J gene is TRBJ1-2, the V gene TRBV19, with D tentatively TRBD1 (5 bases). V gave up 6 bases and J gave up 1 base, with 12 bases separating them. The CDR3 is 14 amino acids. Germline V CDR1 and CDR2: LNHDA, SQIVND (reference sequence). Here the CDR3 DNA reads TGTGCCAGTAGCGGGGCGCTAATTAACTATGGCTACACCTTC. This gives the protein CASSGALINYGYTF.

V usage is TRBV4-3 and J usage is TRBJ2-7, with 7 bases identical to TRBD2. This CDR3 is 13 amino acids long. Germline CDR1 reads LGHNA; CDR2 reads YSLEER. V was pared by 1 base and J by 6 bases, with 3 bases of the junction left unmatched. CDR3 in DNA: TGCGCCAGCAGCCAAGCACTAGCGTTCGAGCAGTACTTC. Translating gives CASSQALAFEQYF.

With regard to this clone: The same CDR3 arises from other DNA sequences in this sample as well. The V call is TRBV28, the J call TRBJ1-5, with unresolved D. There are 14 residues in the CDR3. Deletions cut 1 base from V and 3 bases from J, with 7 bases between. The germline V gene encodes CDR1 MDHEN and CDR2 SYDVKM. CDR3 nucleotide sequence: TGTGCCAGCAGTTTATCCCAGGACAATCAGCCCCAGCATTTT. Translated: CASSLSQDNQPQHF.

CDR3 loop: CASSPGAPDTEAFF. The CDR3 DNA follows: TGCGCCAGCAGCCCCGGGGCCCCCGACACTGAAGCTTTCTTT. The V call is TRBV5-1, the J call TRBJ1-1; tentative D call: TRBD1 (5 bases). Trimming removed 4 bases at V and 3 bases at J, with 13 bases between. The CDR3 runs 14 residues. The germline V gene encodes CDR1 SGHRS and CDR2 YFSETQ.

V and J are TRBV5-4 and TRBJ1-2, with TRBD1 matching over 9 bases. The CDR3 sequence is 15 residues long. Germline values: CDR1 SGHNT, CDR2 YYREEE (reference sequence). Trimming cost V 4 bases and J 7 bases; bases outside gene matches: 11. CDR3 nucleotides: TGTGCCAGCAGCAAGGGGGACAGGGAATTGGGTGGCTACACCTTC. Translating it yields CASSKGDRELGGYTF.

CDR3 protein: CASSLVLRGLTEAFF. The CDR3 region has the DNA TGTGCCAGCAGCTTGGTACTCCGGGGGTTGACTGAAGCTTTCTTT. This chain connects TRBV5-4 to TRBJ1-1; a possible D gene is TRBD1 (5 bases). The CDR3 is made up of 15 amino acids. V was pared by 0 bases and J by 5 bases, with 14 bases between. The V gene's germline CDR1 is SGHNT and CDR2 YYREEE (reference sequence).

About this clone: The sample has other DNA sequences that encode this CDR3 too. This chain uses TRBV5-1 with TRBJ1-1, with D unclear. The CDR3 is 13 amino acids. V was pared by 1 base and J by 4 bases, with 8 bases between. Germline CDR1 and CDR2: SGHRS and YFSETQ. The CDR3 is CASSLRGGTEAFF. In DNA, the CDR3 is TGCGCCAGCAGCTTGCGAGGAGGCACTGAAGCTTTCTTT.

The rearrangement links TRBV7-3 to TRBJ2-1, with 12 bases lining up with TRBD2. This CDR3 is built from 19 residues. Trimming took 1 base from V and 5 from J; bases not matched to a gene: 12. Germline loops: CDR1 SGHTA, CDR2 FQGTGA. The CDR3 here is CASSLKRRGLAGLHNEQFF. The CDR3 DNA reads TGTGCCAGCAGCTTAAAAAGAAGAGGACTAGCGGGACTCCACAATGAGCAGTTCTTC. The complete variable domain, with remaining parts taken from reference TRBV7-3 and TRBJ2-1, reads GAGVSQTPSNKVTEKGKYVELRCDPISGHTALYWYRQSLGQGPEFLIYFQGTGAADDSGLPNDRFFAVRPEGSVSTLKIQRTERGDSAVYLCASSLKRRGLAGLHNEQFFGPGTRLTVL.

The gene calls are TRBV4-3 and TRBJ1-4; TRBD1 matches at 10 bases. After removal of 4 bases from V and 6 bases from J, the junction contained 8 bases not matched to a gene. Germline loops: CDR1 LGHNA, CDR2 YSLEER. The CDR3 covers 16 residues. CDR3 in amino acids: CASSLTLGTGDEKLFF. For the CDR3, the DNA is TGCGCCAGCAGCCTGACGCTCGGGACAGGGGATGAAAAACTGTTTTTT.

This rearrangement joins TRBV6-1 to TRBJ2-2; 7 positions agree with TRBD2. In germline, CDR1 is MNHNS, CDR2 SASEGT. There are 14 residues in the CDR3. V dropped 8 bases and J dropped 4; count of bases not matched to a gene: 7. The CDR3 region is CASHTRESTGELFF. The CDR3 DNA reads TGTGCCAGCCACACGCGGGAGTCCACCGGGGAGCTGTTTTTT.

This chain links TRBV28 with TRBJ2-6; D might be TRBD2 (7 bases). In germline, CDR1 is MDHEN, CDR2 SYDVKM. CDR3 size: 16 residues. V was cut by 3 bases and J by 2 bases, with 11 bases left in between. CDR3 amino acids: CASSFGGAAGANVLTF. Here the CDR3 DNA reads TGTGCCAGCAGTTTTGGGGGGGCTGCTGGGGCCAACGTCCTGACTTTC.

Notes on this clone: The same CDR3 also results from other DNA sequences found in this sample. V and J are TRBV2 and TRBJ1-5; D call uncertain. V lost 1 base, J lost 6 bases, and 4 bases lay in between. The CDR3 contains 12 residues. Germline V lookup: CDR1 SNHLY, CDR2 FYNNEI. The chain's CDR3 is CASSEGPQPQHF. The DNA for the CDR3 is TGTGCCAGCAGTGAAGGTCCTCAGCCCCAGCATTTT.

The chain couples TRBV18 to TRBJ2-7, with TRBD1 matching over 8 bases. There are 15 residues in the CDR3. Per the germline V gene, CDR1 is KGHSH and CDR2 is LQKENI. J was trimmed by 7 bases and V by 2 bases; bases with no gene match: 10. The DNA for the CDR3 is TGTGCCAGCTCACCAATGGGCCAGGGGGCTCGTGAGCAGTACTTC. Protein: CASSPMGQGAREQYF.

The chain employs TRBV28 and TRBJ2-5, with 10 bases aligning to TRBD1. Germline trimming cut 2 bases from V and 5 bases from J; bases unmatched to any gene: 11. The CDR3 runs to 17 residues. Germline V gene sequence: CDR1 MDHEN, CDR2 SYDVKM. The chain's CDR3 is CASSLGPFGTGVETQYF. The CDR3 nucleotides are TGTGCCAGCAGTTTAGGGCCGTTTGGGACAGGGGTGGAGACCCAGTACTTC.

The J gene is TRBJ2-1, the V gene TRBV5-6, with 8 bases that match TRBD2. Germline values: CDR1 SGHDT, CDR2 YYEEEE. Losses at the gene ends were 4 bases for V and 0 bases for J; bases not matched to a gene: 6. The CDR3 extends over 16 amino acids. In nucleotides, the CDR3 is TGTGCCAGCAGCCTGAGCGGGAGAAGCTCCTACAATGAGCAGTTCTTC. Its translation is CASSLSGRSSYNEQFF.